This T cell receptor (beta chain) stems from a study of blood T cell repertoires in COVID-19. Background on the study: PBMCs, B-cell-depleted T cells, or T cells were the source of the cDNA or gDNA that made up the material.

Sequencing used immunoSEQ multiplex PCR; TCRdb keeps in-frame clones, though not all of them. The top ten clones hold roughly 3% of a sample with some 220,000 clones, around 89% of them seen once. Germline-derived CDR1 and CDR2 are MGHRA and YSYEKL. V shed 0 bases and J 5 bases; nucleotides not matched to a gene: 3. This CDR3 region has 14 residues. This TCR was recovered from a woman between 18 and 30 years old in a cohort exposed to, infected with or recovered from COVID-19 (not recorded which). The chain couples TRBV4-1 to TRBJ2-5; 7 nucleotides line up with TRBD2. Sequenced: PBMCs or T cells enriched from blood (not recorded which). CDR3 in DNA: TGCGCCAGCAGCCAAGATAACGGGGGGGAGACCCAGTACTTC. As protein: CASSQDNGGETQYF.